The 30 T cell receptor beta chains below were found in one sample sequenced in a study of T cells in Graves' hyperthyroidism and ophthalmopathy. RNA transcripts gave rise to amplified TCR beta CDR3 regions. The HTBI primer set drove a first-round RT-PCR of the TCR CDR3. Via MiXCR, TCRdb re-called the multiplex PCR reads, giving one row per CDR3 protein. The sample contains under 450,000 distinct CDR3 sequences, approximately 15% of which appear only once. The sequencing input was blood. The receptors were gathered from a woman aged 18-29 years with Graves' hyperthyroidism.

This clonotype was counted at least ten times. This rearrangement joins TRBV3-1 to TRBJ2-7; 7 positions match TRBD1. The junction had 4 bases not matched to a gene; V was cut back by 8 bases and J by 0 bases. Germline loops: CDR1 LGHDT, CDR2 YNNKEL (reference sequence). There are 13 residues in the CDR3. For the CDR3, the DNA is TGTGCCAGCGGACAGGCCGGCTCCTACGAGCAGTACTTC. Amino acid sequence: CASGQAGSYEQYF.

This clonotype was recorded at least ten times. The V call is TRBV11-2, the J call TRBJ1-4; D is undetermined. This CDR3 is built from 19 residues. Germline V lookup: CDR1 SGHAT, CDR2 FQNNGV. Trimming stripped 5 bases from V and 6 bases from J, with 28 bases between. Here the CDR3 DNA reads TGTGCCAGCAGCCACGTGCGGCTCCCATGGGTTGGGCAGGATGAAAAACTGTTTTTT. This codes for CASSHVRLPWVGQDEKLFF.

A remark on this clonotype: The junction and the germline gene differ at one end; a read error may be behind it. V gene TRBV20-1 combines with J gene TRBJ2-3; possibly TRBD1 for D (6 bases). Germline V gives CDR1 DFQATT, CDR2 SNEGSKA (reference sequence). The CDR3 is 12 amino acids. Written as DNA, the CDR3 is TGCAGTGGTCACAGGGATGCAGATACGCGGTATTTT. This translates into CSGHRDADTRYF.

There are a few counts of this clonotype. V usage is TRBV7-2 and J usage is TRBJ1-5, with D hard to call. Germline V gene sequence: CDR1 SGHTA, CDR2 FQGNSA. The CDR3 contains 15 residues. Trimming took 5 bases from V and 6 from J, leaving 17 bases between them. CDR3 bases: TGTGCCAGCAGCCCTGATGTAGGACGCCCTCAGCCCCAGCATTTT. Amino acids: CASSPDVGRPQPQHF.

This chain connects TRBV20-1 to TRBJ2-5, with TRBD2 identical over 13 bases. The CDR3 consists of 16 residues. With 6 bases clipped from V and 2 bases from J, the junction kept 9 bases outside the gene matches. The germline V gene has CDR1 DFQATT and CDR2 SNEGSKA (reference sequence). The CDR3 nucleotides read TGCAGTGCCCCCGGACTAGCGGGGGACCCTCAAGAGACCCAGTACTTC. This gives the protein CSAPGLAGDPQETQYF.

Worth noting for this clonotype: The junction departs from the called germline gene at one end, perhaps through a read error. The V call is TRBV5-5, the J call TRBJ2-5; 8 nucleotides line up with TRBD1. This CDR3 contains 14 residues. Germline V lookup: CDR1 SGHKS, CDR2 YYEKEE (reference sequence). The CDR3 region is CASSSGQGEEAQYF. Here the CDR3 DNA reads TGTGCCAGCAGCTCAGGACAGGGCGAAGAGGCCCAGTACTTC.

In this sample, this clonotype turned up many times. DNA for the CDR3: TGTGCCAGCAGCTTAATTTTCCAGAACACTGAAGCTTTCTTT. It codes for CASSLIFQNTEAFF. This rearrangement joins TRBV11-2 to TRBJ1-1, with D unclear. This CDR3 is 14 amino acids long. V lost 2 bases, J lost 1 base, and 8 bases lay in between. Germline CDR1 and CDR2: SGHAT and FQNNGV.

CDR3 amino acids: CASSAGTGVSGANVLTF. In DNA form, the CDR3 reads TGTGCCAGTAGTGCGGGGACAGGGGTTTCAGGGGCCAACGTCCTGACTTTC. The V call is TRBV19, the J call TRBJ2-6, with 10 bases fitting TRBD1. This CDR3 contains 17 residues. V shed 5 bases and J 4 bases; nucleotides not matched to a gene: 8. Germline-derived CDR1 and CDR2 are LNHDA and SQIVND (reference sequence).

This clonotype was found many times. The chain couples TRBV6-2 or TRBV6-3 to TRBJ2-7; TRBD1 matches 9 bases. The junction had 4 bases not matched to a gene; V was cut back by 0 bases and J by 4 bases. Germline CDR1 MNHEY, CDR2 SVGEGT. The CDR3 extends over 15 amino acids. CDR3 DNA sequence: TGTGCCAGCAGTTACTCGGGGACAGGGAGGTACGAGCAGTACTTC. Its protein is CASSYSGTGRYEQYF.

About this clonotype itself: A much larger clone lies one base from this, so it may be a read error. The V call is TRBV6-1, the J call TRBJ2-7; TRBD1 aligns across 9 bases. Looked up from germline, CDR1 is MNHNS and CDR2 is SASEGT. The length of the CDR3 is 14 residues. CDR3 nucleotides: TGTGCCAGCAGACGGGGACAGGGATCTCTCGAGCAGTGCTTC. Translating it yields CASRRGQGSLEQCF.

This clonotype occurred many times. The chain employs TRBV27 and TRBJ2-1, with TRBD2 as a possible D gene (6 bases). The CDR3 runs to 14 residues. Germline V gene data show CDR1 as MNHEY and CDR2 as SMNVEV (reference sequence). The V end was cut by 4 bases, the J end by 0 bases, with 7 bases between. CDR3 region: CASSWGDSYNEQFF. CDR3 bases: TGTGCCAGCAGTTGGGGGGACTCCTACAATGAGCAGTTCTTC.

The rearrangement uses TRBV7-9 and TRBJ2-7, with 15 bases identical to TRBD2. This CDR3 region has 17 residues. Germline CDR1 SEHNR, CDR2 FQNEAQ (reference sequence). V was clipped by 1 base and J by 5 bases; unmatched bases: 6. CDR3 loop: CASSLGGTSGRRNEQYF. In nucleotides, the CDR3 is TGTGCCAGCAGCTTAGGGGGGACTAGCGGGAGGAGAAACGAGCAGTACTTC.

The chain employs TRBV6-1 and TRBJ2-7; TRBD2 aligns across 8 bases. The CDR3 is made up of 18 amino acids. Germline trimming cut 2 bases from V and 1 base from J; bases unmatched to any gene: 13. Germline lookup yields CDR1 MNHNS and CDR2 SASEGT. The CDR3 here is CASSERLLAEILSYEQYF. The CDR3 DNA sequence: TGTGCCAGCAGTGAAAGGCTACTAGCGGAGATTTTATCCTACGAGCAGTACTTC.

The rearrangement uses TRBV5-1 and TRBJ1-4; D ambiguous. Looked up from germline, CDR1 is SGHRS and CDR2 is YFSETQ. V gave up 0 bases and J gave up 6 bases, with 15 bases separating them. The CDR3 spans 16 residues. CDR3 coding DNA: TGCGCCAGCAGCTTGGAAGCGGGAACGGCTGATGAAAAACTGTTTTTT. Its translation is CASSLEAGTADEKLFF.

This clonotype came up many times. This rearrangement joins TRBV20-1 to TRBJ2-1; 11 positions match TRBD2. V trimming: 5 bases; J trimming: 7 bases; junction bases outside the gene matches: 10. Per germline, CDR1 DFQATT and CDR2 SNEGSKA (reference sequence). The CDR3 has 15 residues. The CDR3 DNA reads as TGCAGTGCTTTTGGGGCGGCTAGCGGGAGGAATGAGCAGTTCTTC. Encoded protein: CSAFGAASGRNEQFF.

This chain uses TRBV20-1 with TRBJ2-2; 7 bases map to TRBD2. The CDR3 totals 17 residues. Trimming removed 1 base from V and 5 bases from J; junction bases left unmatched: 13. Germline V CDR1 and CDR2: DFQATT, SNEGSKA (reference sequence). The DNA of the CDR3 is TGCAGTGCTAGAGTATTGAGGGCGGGAGTAAAGACCGGGGAGCTGTTTTTT. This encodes CSARVLRAGVKTGELFF.

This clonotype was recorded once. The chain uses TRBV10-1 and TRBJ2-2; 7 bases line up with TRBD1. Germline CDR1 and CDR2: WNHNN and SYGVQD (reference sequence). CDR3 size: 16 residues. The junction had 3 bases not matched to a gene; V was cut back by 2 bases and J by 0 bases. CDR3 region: CASSEQQGSNTGELFF. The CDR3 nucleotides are TGCGCCAGCAGTGAGCAACAGGGGTCGAACACCGGGGAGCTGTTTTTT.

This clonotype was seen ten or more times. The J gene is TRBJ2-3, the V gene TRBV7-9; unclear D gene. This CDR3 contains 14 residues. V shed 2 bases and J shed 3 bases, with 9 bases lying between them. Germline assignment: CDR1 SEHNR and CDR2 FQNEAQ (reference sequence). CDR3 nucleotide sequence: TGTGCCAGCAGCTTACAACCGCAAACAGATACGCAGTATTTT. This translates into CASSLQPQTDTQYF. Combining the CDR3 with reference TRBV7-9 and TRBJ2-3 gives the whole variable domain DTGVSQNPRHKITKRGQNVTFRCDPISEHNRLYWYRQTLGQGPEFLTYFQNEAQLEKSRLLSDRFSAERPKGSFSTLEIQRTEQGDSAMYLCASSLQPQTDTQYFGPGTRLTVL.

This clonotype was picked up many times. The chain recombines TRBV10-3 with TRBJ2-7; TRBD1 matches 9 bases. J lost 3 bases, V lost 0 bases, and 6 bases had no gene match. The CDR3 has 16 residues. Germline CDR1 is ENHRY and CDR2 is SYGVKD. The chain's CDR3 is CAISESETGGFYEQYF. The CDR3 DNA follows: TGTGCCATCAGTGAGTCGGAGACAGGGGGATTCTACGAGCAGTACTTC.

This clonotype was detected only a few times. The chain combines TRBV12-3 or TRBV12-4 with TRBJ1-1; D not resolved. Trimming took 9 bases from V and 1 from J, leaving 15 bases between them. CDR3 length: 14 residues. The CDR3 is CASSIGGKNTEAFF. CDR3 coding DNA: TGTGCCAGTAGTATCGGAGGGAAGAACACTGAAGCTTTCTTT.

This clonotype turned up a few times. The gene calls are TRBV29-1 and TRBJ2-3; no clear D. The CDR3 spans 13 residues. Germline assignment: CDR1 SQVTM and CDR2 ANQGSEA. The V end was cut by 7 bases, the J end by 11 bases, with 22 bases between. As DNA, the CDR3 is TGCAGCGCTCGCACCCGGAACCCCCTGGTGCAGTATTTT. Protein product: CSARTRNPLVQYF.

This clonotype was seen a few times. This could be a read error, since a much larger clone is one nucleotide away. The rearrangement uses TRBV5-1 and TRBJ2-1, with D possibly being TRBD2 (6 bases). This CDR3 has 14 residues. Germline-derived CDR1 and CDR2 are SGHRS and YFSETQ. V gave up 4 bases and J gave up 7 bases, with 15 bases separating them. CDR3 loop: CASSVGGVGNEQFF. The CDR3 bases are TGCGCCAGCAGCGTCGGAGGGGTAGGGAATGAGCAGTTCTTC.

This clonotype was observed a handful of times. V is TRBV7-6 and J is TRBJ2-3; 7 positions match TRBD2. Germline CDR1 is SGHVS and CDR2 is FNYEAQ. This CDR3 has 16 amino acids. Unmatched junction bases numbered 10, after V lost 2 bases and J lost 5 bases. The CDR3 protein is CASSLSFLAGEDTQYF. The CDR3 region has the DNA TGTGCCAGCAGCTTATCTTTCCTGGCGGGGGAAGATACGCAGTATTTT.

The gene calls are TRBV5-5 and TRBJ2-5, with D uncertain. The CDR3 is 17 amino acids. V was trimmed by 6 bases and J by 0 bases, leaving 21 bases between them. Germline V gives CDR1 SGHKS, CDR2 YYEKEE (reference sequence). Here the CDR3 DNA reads TGTGCCAGCAACACTAAACCAGGAGCCTTTTACCAAGAGACCCAGTACTTC. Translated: CASNTKPGAFYQETQYF.

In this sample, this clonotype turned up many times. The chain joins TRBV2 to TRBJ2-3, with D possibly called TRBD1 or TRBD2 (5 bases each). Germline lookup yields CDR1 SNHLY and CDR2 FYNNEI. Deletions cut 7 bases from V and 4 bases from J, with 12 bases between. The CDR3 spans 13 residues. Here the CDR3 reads CASTLQEADTQYF. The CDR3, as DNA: TGTGCCAGCACCTTACAGGAGGCAGATACGCAGTATTTT. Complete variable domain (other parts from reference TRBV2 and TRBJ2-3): EPEVTQTPSHQVTQMGQEVILRCVPISNHLYFYWYRQILGQKVEFLVSFYNNEISEKSEIFDDQFSVERPDGSNFTLKIRSTKLEDSAMYFCASTLQEADTQYFGPGTRLTVL.

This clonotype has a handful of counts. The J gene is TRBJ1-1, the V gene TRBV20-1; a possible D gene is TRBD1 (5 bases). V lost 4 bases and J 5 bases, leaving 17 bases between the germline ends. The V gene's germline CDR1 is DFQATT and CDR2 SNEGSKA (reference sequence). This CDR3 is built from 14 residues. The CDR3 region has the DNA TGCAGTGCTACCTGGAGGGGTAAGGAGACTGAAGCTTTCTTT. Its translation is CSATWRGKETEAFF.

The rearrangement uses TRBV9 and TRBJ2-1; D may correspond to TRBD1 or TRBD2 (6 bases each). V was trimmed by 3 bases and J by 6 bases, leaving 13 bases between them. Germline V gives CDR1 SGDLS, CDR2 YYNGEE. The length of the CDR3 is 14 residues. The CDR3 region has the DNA TGTGCCAGCAGCGCTTGGGGGGCGTTCAATGAGCAGTTCTTC. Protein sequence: CASSAWGAFNEQFF.

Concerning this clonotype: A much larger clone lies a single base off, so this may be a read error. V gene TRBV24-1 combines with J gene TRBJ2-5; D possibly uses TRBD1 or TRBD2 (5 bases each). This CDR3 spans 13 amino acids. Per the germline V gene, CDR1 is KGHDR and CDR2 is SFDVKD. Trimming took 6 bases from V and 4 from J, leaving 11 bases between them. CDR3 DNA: TGTGCCACCAGTATAGGGACCAGAGAGACCCAGTACTTC. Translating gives CATSIGTRETQYF.

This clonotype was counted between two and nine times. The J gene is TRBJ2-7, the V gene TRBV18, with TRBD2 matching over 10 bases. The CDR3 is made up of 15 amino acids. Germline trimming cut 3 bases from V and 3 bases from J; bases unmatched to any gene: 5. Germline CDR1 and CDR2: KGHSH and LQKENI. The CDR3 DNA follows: TGTGCCAGCTCACCTAAAGCGGGGGGGGACTACGAGCAGTACTTC. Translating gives CASSPKAGGDYEQYF.

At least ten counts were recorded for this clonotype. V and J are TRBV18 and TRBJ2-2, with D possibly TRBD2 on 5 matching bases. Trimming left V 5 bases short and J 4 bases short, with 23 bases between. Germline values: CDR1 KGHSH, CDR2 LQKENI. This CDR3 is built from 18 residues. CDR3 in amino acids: CASSIKWTRRSGTGELFF. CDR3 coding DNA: TGTGCCAGCTCAATTAAATGGACTCGGCGATCCGGCACCGGGGAGCTGTTTTTT.